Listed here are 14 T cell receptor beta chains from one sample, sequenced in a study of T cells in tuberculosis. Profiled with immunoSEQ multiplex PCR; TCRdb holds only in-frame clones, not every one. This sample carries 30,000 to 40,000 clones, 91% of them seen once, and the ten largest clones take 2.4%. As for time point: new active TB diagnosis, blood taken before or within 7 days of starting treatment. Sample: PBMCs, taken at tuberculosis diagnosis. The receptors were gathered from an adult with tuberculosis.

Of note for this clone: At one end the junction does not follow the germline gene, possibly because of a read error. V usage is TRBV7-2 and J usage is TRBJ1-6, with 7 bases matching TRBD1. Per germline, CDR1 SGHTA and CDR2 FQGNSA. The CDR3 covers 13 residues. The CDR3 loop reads CASSLGGVDRPNF. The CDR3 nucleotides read TGTGCCAGCAGCTTAGGGGGAGTGGACAGGCCCAACTTT.

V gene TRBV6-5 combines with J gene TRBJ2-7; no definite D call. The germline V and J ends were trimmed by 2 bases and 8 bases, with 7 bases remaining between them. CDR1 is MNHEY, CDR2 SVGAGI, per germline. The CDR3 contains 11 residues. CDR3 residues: CASSYRGKQYF. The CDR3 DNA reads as TGTGCCAGCAGTTACCGCGGTAAGCAGTACTTC.

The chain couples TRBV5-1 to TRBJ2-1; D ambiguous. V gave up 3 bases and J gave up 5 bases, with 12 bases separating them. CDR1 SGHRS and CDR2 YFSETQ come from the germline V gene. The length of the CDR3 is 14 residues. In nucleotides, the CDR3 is TGCGCCAGCAGCTCATACTATGCAAACAATGAGCAGTTCTTC. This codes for CASSSYYANNEQFF.

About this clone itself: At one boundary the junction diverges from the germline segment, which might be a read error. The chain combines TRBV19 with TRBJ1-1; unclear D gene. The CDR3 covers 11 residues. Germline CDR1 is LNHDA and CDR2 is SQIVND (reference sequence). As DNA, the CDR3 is TGTGCCAGTAGTGGGCCAACCCTTAATTTTTTT. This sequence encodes CASSGPTLNFF.

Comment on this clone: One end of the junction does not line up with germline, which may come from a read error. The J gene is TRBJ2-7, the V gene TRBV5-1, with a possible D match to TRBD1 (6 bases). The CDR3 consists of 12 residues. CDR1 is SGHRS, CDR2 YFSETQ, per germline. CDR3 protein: CASSLDGQQPNF. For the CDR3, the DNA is TGCGCCAGCAGCTTGGACGGACAGCAGCCTAACTTC.

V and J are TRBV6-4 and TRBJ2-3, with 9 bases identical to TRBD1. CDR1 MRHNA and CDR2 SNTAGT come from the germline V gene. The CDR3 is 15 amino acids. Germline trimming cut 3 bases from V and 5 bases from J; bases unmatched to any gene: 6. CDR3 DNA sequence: TGTGCCAGCAGTGAAGGGGGACAGGGAGGAGATACGCAGTATTTT. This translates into CASSEGGQGGDTQYF.

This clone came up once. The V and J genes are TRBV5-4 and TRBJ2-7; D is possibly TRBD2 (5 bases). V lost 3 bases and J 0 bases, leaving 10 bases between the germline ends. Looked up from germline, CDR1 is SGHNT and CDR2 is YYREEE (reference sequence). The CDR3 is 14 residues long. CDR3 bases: TGTGCCAGCAGCTCCGAACGGGACTCCTACGAGCAGTACTTC. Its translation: CASSSERDSYEQYF.

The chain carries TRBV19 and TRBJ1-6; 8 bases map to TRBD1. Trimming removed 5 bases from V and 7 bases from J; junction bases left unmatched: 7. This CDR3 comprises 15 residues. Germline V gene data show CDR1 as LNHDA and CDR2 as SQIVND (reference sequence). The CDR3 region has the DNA TGTGCCAGTAGTCTCGGACAGGGCCCGAATTCACCCCTCCACTTT. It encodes CASSLGQGPNSPLHF.

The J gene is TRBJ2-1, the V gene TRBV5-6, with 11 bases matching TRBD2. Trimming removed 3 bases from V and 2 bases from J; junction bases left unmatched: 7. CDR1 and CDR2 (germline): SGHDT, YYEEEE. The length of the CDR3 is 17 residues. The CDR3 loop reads CASSWGLSGGAYNEQFF. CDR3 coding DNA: TGTGCCAGCAGCTGGGGACTTAGCGGGGGGGCCTACAATGAGCAGTTCTTC.

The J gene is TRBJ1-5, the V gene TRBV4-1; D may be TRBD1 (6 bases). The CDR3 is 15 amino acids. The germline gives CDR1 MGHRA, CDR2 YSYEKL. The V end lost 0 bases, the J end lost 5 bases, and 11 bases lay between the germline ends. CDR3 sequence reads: CASSQDGDTYQPQHF. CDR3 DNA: TGCGCCAGCAGCCAAGACGGGGACACCTATCAGCCCCAGCATTTT.

The CDR3 region has the DNA TGTGCCAGCAGCGTAGAGGACTACTCCTACGAGCAGTACTTC. Translating it yields CASSVEDYSYEQYF. This rearrangement joins TRBV9 to TRBJ2-7, with D perhaps TRBD2 (6 bases). The length of the CDR3 is 14 residues. Germline loops: CDR1 SGDLS, CDR2 YYNGEE. Trimming shortened V by 0 bases and J by 0 bases, and 7 bases separated the two germline ends.

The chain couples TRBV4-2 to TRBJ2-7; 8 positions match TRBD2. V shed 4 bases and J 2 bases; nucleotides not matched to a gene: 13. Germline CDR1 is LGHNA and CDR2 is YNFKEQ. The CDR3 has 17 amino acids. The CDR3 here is CASSLGPAGEVTYEQYF. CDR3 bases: TGTGCCAGCAGCCTGGGCCCAGCGGGGGAGGTAACCTACGAGCAGTACTTC.

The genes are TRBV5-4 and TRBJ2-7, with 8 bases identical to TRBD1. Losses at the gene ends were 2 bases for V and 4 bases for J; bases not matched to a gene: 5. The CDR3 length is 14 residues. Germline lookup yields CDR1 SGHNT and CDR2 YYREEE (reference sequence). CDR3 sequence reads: CASSFGDRPYEQYV. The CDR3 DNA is TGTGCCAGCAGCTTTGGGGACAGGCCTTACGAGCAGTACGTC.

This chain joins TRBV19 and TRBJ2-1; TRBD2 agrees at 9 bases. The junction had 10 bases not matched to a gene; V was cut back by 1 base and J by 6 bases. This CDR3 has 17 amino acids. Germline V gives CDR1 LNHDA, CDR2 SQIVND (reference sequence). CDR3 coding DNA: TGTGCCAGTAGTATAGGTAGCGGGGGTTCAGGTCCCAATGAGCAGTTCTTC. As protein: CASSIGSGGSGPNEQFF.